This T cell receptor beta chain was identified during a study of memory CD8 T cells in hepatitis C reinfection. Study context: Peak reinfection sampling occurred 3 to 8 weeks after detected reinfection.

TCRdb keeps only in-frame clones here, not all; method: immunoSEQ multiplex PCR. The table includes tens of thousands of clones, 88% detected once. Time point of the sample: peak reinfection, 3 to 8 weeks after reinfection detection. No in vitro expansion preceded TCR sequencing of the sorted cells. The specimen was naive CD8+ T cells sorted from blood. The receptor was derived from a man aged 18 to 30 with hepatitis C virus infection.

The CDR3 coding sequence is TGTGCCAGCAGCTTGGGACTGCCGAACACTGAAGCTTTCTTT. Translation: CASSLGLPNTEAFF. This sequence joins TRBV7-9 and TRBJ1-1; weak D call: TRBD1 (5 bases). This CDR3 spans 14 amino acids. Germline CDR1 reads SEHNR; CDR2 reads FQNEAQ (reference sequence). Trimming left V 3 bases short and J 1 base short, with 9 bases between.